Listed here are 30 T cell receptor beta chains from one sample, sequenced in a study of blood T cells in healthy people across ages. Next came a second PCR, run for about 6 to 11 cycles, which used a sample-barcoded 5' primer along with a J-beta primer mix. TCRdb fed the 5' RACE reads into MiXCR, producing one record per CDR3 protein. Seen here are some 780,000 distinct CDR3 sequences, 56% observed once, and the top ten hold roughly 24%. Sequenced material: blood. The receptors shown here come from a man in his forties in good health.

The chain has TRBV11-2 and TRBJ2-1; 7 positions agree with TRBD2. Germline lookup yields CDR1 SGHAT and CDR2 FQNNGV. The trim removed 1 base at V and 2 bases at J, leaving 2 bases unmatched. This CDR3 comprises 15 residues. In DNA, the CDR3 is TGTGCCAGCAGCTTAGTACTAGCGACCTACAATGAGCAGTTCTTC. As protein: CASSLVLATYNEQFF.

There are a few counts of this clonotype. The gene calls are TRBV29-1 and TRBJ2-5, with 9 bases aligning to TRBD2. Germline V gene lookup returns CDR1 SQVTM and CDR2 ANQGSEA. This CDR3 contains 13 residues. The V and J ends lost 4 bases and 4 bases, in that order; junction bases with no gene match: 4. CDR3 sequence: CSVAAGGRETQYF. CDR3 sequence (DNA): TGCAGCGTTGCAGCGGGAGGAAGAGAGACCCAGTACTTC.

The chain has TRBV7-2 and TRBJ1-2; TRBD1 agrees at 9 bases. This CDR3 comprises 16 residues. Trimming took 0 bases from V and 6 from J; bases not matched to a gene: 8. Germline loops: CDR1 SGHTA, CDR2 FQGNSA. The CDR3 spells CASSLARTGDGNGYTF. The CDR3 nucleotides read TGTGCCAGCAGCTTAGCTAGGACAGGGGACGGCAATGGCTACACCTTC.

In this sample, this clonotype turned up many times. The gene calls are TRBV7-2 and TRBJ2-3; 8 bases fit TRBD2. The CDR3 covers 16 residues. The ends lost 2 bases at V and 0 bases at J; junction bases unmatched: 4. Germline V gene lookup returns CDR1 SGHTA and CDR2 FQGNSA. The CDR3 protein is CASSLTSGTSTDTQYF. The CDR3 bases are TGTGCCAGCAGCTTAACTAGCGGTACTAGCACAGATACGCAGTATTTT.

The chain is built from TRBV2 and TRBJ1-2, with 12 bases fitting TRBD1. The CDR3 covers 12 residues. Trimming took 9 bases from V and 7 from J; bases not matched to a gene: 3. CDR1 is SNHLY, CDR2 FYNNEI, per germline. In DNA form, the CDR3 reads TGTGCCAGGGGGACAGGGGGCTTTGGCTACACCTTC. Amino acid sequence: CARGTGGFGYTF.

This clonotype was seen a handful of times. The CDR3 nucleotides are TGCAGCGGAAGCGGGAGGGCCGGTGCAGATACGCAGTATTTT. Protein: CSGSGRAGADTQYF. The chain joins TRBV29-1 to TRBJ2-3, with TRBD2 matching 10 bases. The ends lost 7 bases at V and 4 bases at J; junction bases unmatched: 8. The CDR3 has 14 residues. CDR1 and CDR2 (germline): SQVTM, ANQGSEA.

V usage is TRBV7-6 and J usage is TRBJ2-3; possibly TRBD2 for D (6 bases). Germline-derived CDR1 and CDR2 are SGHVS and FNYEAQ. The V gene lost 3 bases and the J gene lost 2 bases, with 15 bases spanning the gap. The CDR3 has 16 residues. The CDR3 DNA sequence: TGTGCCAGCAGCTTCCCGGGACTCTACAACACAGATACGCAGTATTTT. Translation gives CASSFPGLYNTDTQYF.

The CDR3 sequence: CASSLAVEGSGANVLTF. DNA of the CDR3: TGTGCCAGCAGCTTAGCGGTAGAGGGATCTGGGGCCAACGTCCTGACTTTC. The chain carries TRBV7-6 and TRBJ2-6; TRBD2 might be the D (5 bases). The CDR3 is made up of 17 amino acids. CDR1 and CDR2 from the germline V gene are SGHVS and FNYEAQ. Deletions cut 0 bases from V and 1 base from J, with 10 bases between.

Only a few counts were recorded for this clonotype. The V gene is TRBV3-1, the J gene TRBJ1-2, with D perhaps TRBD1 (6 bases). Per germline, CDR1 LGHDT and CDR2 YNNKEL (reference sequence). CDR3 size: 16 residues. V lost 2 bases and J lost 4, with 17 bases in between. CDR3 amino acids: CASSQRTRDKPYGYTF. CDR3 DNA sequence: TGTGCCAGCAGCCAAAGAACCCGGGACAAGCCCTATGGCTACACCTTC. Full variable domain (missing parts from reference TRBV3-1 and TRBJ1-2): DTAVSQTPKYLVTQMGNDKSIKCEQNLGHDTMYWYKQDSKKFLKIMFSYNNKELIINETVPNRFSPKSPDKAHLNLHINSLELGDSAVYFCASSQRTRDKPYGYTFGSGTRLTVV.

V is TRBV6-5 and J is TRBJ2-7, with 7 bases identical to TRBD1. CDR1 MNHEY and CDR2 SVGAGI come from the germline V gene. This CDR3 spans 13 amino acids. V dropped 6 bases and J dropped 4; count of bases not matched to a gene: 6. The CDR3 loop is CASREGGPYEQYF. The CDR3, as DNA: TGTGCCAGCAGGGAAGGGGGCCCTTACGAGCAGTACTTC.

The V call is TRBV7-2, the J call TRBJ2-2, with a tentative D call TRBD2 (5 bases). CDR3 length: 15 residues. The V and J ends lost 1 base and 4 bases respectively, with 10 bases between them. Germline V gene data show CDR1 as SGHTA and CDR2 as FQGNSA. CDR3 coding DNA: TGTGCCAGCAGCTTAGGCGTCGGAGGCACCGGGGAGCTGTTTTTT. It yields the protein CASSLGVGGTGELFF. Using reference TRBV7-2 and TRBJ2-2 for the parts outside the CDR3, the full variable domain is GAGVSQSPSNKVTEKGKDVELRCDPISGHTALYWYRQSLGQGLEFLIYFQGNSAPDKSGLPSDRFSAERTGGSVSTLTIQRTQQEDSAVYLCASSLGVGGTGELFFGEGSRLTVL.

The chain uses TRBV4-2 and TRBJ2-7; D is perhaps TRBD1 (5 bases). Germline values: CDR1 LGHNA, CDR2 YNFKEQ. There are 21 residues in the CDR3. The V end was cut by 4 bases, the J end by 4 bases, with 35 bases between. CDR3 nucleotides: TGTGCCAGCAGCCCCTTTGGGATAGGGGTCACTGAACAGGTTACCGCGTACGAGCAGTACTTC. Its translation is CASSPFGIGVTEQVTAYEQYF.

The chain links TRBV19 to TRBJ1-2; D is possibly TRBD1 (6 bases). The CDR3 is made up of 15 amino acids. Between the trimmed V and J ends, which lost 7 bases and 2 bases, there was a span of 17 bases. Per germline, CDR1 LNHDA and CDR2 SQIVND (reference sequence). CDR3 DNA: TGTGCCAGTAAGGTGGCGGGCGGGACAAACTATGGCTACACCTTC. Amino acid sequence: CASKVAGGTNYGYTF.

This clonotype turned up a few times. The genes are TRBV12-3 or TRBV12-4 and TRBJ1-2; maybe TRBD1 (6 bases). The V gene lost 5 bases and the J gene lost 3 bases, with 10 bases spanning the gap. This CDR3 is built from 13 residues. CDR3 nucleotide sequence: TGTGCCAGCAGTCCCGAGGGGGACTATGGCTACACCTTC. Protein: CASSPEGDYGYTF.

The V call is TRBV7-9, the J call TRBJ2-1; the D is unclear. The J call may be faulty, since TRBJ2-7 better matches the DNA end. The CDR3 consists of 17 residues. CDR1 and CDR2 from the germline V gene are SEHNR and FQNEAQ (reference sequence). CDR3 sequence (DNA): TGTGCCAGCAGCCCTATAGGTGCACGCAGAGCCCACAATGAGCAGTACTTC. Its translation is CASSPIGARRAHNEQYF.

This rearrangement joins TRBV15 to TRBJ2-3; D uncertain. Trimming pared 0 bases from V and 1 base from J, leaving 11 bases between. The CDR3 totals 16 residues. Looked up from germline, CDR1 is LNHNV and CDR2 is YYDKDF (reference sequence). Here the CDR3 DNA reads TGTGCCACCAGCAGAGACCCCCTCGGCCGCACAGATACGCAGTATTTT. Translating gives CATSRDPLGRTDTQYF.

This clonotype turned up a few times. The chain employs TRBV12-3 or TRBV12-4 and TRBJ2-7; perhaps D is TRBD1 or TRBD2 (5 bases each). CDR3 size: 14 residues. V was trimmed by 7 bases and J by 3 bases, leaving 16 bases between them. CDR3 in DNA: TGTGCCAGCACGGTCGGGGCACGGAACTACGAGCAGTACTTC. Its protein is CASTVGARNYEQYF.

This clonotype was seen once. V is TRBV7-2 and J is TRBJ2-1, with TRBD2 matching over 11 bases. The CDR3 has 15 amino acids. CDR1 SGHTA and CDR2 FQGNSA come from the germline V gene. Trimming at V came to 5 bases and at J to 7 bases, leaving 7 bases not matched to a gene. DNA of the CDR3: TGTGCCAGCAGCAAAGGACTAGCGGGTTATAATGAGCAGTTCTTC. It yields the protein CASSKGLAGYNEQFF.

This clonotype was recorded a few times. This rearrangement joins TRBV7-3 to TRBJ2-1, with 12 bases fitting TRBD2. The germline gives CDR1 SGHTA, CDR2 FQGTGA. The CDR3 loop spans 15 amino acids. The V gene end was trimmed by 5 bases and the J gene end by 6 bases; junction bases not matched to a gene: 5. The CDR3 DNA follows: TGTGCCAGCAGCCCACGACTAGCGGGGGCCAATGAGCAGTTCTTC. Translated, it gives CASSPRLAGANEQFF.

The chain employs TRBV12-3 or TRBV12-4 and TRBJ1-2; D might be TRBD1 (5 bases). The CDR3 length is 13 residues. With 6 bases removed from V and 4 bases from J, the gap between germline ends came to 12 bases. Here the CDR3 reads CASSRGTGYGYTF. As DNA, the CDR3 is TGTGCCAGCAGCCGGGGCACAGGCTATGGCTACACCTTC.

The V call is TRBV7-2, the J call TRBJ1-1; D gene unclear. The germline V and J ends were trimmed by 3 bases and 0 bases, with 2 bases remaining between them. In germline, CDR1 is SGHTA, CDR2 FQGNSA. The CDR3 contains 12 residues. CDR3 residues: CASSFMNTEAFF. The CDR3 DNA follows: TGTGCCAGCAGCTTTATGAACACTGAAGCTTTCTTT.

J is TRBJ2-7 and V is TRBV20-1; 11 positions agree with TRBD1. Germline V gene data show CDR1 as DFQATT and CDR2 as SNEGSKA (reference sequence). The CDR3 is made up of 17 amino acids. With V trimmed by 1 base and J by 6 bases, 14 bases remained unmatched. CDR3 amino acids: CSARAENGRDRGCEQYF. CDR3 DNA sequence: TGCAGTGCTAGAGCGGAAAACGGCCGGGACAGGGGGTGCGAGCAGTACTTC.

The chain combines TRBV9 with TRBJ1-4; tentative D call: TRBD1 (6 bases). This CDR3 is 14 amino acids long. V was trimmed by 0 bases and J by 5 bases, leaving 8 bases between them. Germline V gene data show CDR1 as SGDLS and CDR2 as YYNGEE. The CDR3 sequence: CASSVAGENEKLFF. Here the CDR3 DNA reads TGTGCCAGCAGCGTAGCAGGGGAGAATGAAAAACTGTTTTTT. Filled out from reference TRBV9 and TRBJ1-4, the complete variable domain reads DSGVTQTPKHLITATGQRVTLRCSPRSGDLSVYWYQQSLDQGLQFLIQYYNGEERAKGNILERFSAQQFPDLHSELNLSSLELGDSALYFCASSVAGENEKLFFGSGTQLSVL.

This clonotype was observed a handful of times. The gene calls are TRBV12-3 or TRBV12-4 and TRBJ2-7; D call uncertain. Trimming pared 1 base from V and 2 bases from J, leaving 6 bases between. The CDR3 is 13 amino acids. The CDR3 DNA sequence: TGTGCCAGCAGTTTAGTGATAACCTACGAGCAGTACTTC. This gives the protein CASSLVITYEQYF.

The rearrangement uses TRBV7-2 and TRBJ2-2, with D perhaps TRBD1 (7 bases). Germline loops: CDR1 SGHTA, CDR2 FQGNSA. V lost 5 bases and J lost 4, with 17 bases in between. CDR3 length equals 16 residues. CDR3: CASSPRQGGFTGELFF. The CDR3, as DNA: TGTGCCAGCAGCCCCCGTCAGGGGGGATTCACCGGGGAGCTGTTTTTT.

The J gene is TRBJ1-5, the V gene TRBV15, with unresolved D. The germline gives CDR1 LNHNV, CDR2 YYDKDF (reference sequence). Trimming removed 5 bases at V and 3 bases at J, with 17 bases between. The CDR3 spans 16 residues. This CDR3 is CATSPSRSLINQPQHF. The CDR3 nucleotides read TGTGCCACCAGCCCCAGCAGGTCGCTCATCAATCAGCCCCAGCATTTT. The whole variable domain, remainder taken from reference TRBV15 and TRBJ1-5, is DAMVIQNPRYQVTQFGKPVTLSCSQTLNHNVMYWYQQKSSQAPKLLFHYYDKDFNNEADTPDNFQSRRPNTSFCFLDIRSPGLGDTAMYLCATSPSRSLINQPQHFGDGTRLSIL.

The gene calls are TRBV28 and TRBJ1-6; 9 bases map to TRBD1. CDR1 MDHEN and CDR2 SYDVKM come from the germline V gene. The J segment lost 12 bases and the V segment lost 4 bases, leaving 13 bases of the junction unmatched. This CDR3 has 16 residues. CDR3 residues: CASSSGTGQHGGPLHF. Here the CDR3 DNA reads TGTGCCAGCAGTTCCGGGACAGGGCAGCATGGGGGACCCCTCCACTTT.

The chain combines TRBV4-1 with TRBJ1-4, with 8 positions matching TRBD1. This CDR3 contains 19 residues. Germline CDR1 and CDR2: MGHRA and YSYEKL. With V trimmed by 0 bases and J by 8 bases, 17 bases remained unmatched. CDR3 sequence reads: CASSQDFSPRTGKKEKLFF. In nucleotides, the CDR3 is TGCGCCAGCAGCCAAGATTTTTCCCCCAGGACAGGGAAAAAAGAAAAACTGTTTTTT.

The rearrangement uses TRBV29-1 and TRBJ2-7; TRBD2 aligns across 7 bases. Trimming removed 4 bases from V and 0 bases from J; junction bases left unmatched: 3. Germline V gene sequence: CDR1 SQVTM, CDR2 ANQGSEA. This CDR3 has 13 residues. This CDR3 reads CSVVGGGSYEQYF. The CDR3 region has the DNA TGCAGCGTTGTTGGGGGGGGCTCCTACGAGCAGTACTTC.

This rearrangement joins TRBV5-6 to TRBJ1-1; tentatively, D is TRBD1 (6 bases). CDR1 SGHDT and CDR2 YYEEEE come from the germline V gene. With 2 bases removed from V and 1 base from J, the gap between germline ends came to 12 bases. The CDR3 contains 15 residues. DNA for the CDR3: TGTGCCAGCAGCTTCGGGGGGGGCCCGAACACTGAAGCTTTCTTT. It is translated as CASSFGGGPNTEAFF.